This is a list of T cell receptor beta chains from one sample in a study of radiotherapy plus CTLA-4 blockade in lung cancer. Profiled with immunoSEQ multiplex PCR; TCRdb holds only in-frame clones, not every one. The table shows approximately 100,000 clones, with 85% to 90% occurring only once. The specimen was peripheral blood, collected from a patient treated with radiotherapy plus ipilimumab. The origin of the receptors is a human donor with non-small cell lung cancer that progressed on radiotherapy plus ipilimumab. Some clones in this sample may be carry-over from other donors' samples. CDR3s include the opening cysteine and the closing phenylalanine or tryptophan. The D gene is left open where the match is weak. Clone sizes are given selectively: once, few, many, or a class where the clone is expanded.

J gene	V gene	D gene	clone size	CDR3 protein	CDR3 DNA
TRBJ2-5	TRBV7-2	NA	NA	CASSLRGRGTQYF	TGTGCCAGCAGCTTGCGGGGGCGGGGGACCCAGTACTTC
TRBJ1-1	TRBV5-1	NA	NA	CASRPDSFAEAFF	TGCGCCAGCAGGCCAGACAGTTTCGCTGAAGCTTTCTTT
TRBJ2-7	TRBV5-1	TRBD1	NA	CASSGTGGGEQYF	TGCGCCAGCTCCGGGACAGGGGGCGGCGAGCAGTACTTC
TRBJ1-2	TRBV19	NA	NA	CASSMGLFYGYTF	TGTGCCAGTAGTATGGGACTGTTCTATGGCTACACCTTC
TRBJ1-2	TRBV18	NA	NA	CASSPDENYGYTF	TGTGCCAGCTCCCCGGACGAGAACTATGGCTACACCTTC
TRBJ1-1	TRBV19	TRBD1	NA	CASSVWTGHSNTEAFF	TGTGCCAGTAGTGTTTGGACAGGCCACTCGAACACTGAAGCTTTCTTT
TRBJ2-3	TRBV2	TRBD2	NA	CASNVGGATADTQYF	TGTGCCAGCAATGTCGGGGGGGCCACGGCAGATACGCAGTATTTT
TRBJ2-1	TRBV6-5	TRBD2	NA	CASTRLAGDNEQFF	TGTGCCAGCACAAGACTAGCGGGGGACAATGAGCAGTTCTTC
TRBJ2-7	TRBV5-1	NA	NA	CASSSDLGEQYF	TGCGCCAGCAGCTCGGACCTCGGCGAGCAGTACTTC
TRBJ1-4	TRBV11-2	TRBD1	NA	CASSFGQGEKLFF	TGTGCCAGCAGCTTCGGACAGGGTGAAAAACTGTTTTTT
TRBJ2-1	TRBV4-2	NA	NA	CASSRDGSVGYNEQFF	TGTGCCAGCAGCCGCGACGGGTCGGTGGGATACAATGAGCAGTTCTTC
TRBJ2-3	TRBV5-1	NA	NA	CASSRWSRESTDTQYF	TGCGCCAGCAGCCGCTGGTCCAGGGAAAGCACAGATACGCAGTATTTT
TRBJ1-1	TRBV4-3	NA	NA	CASSQDLLGGTEAFF	TGCGCCAGCAGCCAAGACCTCCTTGGGGGCACTGAAGCTTTCTTT
TRBJ1-2	TRBV5-1	NA	NA	CASSNGQSYYGYTF	TGCGCCAGCAGCAATGGACAGAGTTACTATGGCTACACCTTC
TRBJ2-3	TRBV7-2	NA	NA	CASSLGGTDTQYF	TGTGCCAGCAGCTTAGGGGGCACAGATACGCAGTATTTT
TRBJ2-2	TRBV14	TRBD2	NA	CASSPWGGTGELFF	TGTGCCAGCAGTCCCTGGGGGGGTACCGGGGAGCTGTTTTTT
TRBJ2-6	TRBV6-6	NA	few	CASSGGSGANVLTF	TGTGCCAGCAGTGGCGGGTCCGGGGCCAACGTCCTGACTTTC
TRBJ1-5	TRBV7-9	NA	NA	CASSLAGQLNQPQHF	TGTGCCAGCAGCTTAGCCGGGCAGCTCAATCAGCCCCAGCATTTT
TRBJ2-5	TRBV7-3	NA	NA	CASSFSAQETQYF	TGTGCCAGCAGCTTCAGCGCTCAAGAGACCCAGTACTTC
TRBJ2-3	TRBV25-1	NA	NA	CASRPTGTDTQYF	TGTGCCAGCCGCCCGACAGGTACAGATACGCAGTATTTT
TRBJ2-4	TRBV7-9	NA	NA	CASSFYDKNIQYF	TGTGCCAGCAGCTTCTATGACAAAAACATTCAGTACTTC
TRBJ2-5	TRBV6-4	NA	NA	CASLPDLQETQYF	TGTGCCAGCCTCCCGGACCTCCAAGAGACCCAGTACTTC
TRBJ1-1	TRBV11-2	NA	few	CASSLGSGPTEAFF	TGTGCCAGCAGCTTAGGCTCAGGACCCACCGAAGCTTTCTTT
TRBJ1-6	TRBV5-1	NA	NA	CASSLNPGSLGSPLHF	TGCGCCAGCAGCTTGAACCCAGGGTCTTTGGGTTCACCCCTCCACTTT
TRBJ2-7	TRBV7-2	NA	NA	CASSFGVGGEQYF	TGTGCCAGCAGCTTTGGAGTGGGAGGCGAGCAGTACTTC
TRBJ2-7	TRBV5-1	NA	NA	CASSSGTWNYEQYF	TGCGCCAGCAGCTCCGGGACTTGGAACTACGAGCAGTACTTC
TRBJ2-3	TRBV5-4	NA	NA	CASSLDLTDTQYF	TGTGCCAGCAGCTTGGACCTGACAGATACGCAGTATTTT
TRBJ2-1	TRBV14	NA	NA	CASARGSPKSYNEQFF	TGTGCCAGCGCCCGGGGTTCCCCTAAGTCCTACAATGAGCAGTTCTTC
TRBJ1-2	TRBV5-1	NA	NA	CASSLGPGLDGYTF	TGCGCCAGCAGCTTGGGGCCCGGTTTGGATGGCTACACCTTC
TRBJ2-7	TRBV5-6	NA	NA	CASRRQDSYEQYF	TGTGCCAGCAGACGACAGGACAGCTACGAGCAGTACTTC
TRBJ2-7	TRBV4-3	NA	once	CASSHGSSYEQYF	TGCGCCAGCAGCCACGGGAGCTCCTACGAGCAGTACTTC
TRBJ2-1	TRBV6-5	NA	NA	CASSYWGGAYNEQFF	TGTGCCAGCAGTTACTGGGGGGGCGCCTACAATGAGCAGTTCTTC
TRBJ1-6	TRBV5-1	NA	few	CASSLNDPSPLHF	TGCGCCAGCAGCTTGAACGATCCGTCACCCCTCCACTTT
TRBJ2-7	TRBV7-8	NA	NA	CASSSHPGVNSYEQYF	TGTGCCAGCAGCAGTCATCCAGGGGTCAACTCCTACGAGCAGTACTTC
TRBJ1-2	TRBV2	NA	NA	CASSGQGYYGYTF	TGTGCCAGCAGTGGGCAGGGGTACTATGGCTACACCTTC
TRBJ2-3	TRBV28	NA	NA	CANRGADTDTQYF	TGTGCCAACCGGGGGGCCGACACAGATACGCAGTATTTT
TRBJ2-1	TRBV5-6	TRBD2	NA	CASSLWEGSYNEQFF	TGTGCCAGCAGCTTGTGGGAGGGATCCTACAATGAGCAGTTCTTC
TRBJ1-1	TRBV7-3	NA	NA	CASSLTRATEAFF	TGTGCCAGCAGCTTAACCAGGGCCACTGAAGCTTTCTTT
TRBJ1-4	TRBV7-9	NA	NA	CASSLAGATNEKLFF	TGTGCCAGCAGCTTGGCGGGGGCGACTAATGAAAAACTGTTTTTT
TRBJ2-1	TRBV5-4	NA	NA	CASSLGSEQFF	TGTGCCAGCAGCTTGGGGTCTGAGCAGTTCTTC
TRBJ2-3	TRBV5-1	NA	NA	CASSHRQWTDTQYF	TGCGCCAGCAGCCACCGACAGTGGACAGATACGCAGTATTTT